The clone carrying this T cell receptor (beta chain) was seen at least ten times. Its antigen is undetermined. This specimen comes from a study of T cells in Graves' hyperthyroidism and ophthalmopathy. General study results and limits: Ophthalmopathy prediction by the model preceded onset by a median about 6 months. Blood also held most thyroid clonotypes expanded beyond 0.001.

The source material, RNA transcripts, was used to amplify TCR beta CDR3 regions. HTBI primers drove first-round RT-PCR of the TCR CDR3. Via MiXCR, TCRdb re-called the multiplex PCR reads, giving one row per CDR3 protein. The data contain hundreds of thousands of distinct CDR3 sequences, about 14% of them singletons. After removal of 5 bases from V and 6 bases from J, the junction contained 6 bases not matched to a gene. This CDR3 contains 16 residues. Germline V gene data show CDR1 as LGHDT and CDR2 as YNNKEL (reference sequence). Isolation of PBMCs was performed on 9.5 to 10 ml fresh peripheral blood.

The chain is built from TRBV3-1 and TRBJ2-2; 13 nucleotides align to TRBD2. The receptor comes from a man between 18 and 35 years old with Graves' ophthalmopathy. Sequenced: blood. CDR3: CASSVLAGGQSGELFF. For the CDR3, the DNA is TGTGCCAGCAGCGTACTAGCGGGAGGGCAATCCGGGGAGCTGTTTTTT.